This T cell receptor beta chain was documented in a study of cytomegalovirus exposure and HLA in healthy donors. This clone was recorded a few times. The study ran its PCR with 60 Vbeta and 13 Jbeta primers. TCRdb's table, derived via immunoSEQ multiplex PCR, lists solely in-frame clones and lacks some. Among about 100,000 clones listed, 65% to 85% were seen once. The CDR3 has 14 amino acids. Germline values: CDR1 MNHEY, CDR2 SMNVEV (reference sequence). The V end was cut by 10 bases, the J end by 6 bases, with 21 bases between. The source material was PBMCs. The sequence was obtained from a woman in her seventies in good health and CMV-seropositive. This chain links TRBV27 with TRBJ1-1; no reliable D call. The CDR3 sequence: CATLGSAGWSEAFF. The CDR3 region has the DNA TGTGCCACCCTAGGATCCGCGGGGTGGTCTGAAGCTTTCTTT.